This T cell receptor (beta chain) derives from a study of blood T cell repertoires in COVID-19. Germline assignment: CDR1 SNHLY and CDR2 FYNNEI. V was clipped by 6 bases and J by 0 bases, with 11 bases between them. The CDR3 spans 14 residues. Original processing methods: Amplifying reference gene primers gave estimates of nucleated cell counts. This table comes from immunoSEQ multiplex PCR, and its TCRdb copy is limited to in-frame clones, with some not included. Clone size and V and J calls were adopted from that table, with D and trimming inferred from the DNA. The profile shows around 79,000 clones, approximately 83% of them singletons.

The rearrangement uses TRBV2 and TRBJ1-2, with D possibly matching TRBD1 (6 bases). Material: peripheral blood. The source is a woman in her fifties or sixties with acute or convalescent COVID-19. The CDR3 spells CASRGRQANYGYTF. The CDR3 DNA follows: TGTGCCAGCAGGGGAAGACAGGCTAACTATGGCTACACCTTC. Variable domain in full (rest from reference TRBV2 and TRBJ1-2): EPEVTQTPSHQVTQMGQEVILRCVPISNHLYFYWYRQILGQKVEFLVSFYNNEISEKSEIFDDQFSVERPDGSNFTLKIRSTKLEDSAMYFCASRGRQANYGYTFGSGTRLTVV.